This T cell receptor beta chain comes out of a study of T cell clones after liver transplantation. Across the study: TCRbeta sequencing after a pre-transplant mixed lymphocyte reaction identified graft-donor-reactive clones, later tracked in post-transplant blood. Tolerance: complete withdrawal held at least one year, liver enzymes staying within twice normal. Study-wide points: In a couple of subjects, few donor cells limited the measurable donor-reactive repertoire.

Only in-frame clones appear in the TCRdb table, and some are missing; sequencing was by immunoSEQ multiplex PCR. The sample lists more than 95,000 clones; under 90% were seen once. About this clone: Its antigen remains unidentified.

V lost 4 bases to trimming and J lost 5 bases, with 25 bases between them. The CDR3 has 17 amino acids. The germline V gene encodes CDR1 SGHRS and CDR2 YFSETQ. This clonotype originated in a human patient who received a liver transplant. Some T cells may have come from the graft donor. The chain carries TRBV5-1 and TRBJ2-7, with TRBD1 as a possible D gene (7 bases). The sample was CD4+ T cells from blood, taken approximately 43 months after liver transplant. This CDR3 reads CASSPGGWRDRVDEQYF. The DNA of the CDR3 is TGCGCCAGCAGCCCTGGAGGGTGGCGCGACAGGGTGGACGAGCAGTACTTC.